The TCR beta chain under discussion was sequenced for a study of metastatic and nonmetastatic thyroid tumors. This clone was seen ten or more times. Its matching antigen is unknown. The CDR3 is 12 residues long. Trimming pared 8 bases from V and 5 bases from J, leaving 13 bases between. The germline V gene has CDR1 SNHLY and CDR2 FYNNEI. No patient received treatment before thyroid surgery. Using MiXCR, TCRdb re-called clones from the PCR reads. The data show around 20,000 clones, with about 11% seen just once and 7.6% held by the top ten. Study-wide results and caveats: Malignant thyroid tumors reportedly exceeded benign nodules significantly in TCR beta diversity, with the difference appearing in blood and tumor.

The sample taken for sequencing was blood. The TCR comes from a female donor with papillary thyroid cancer or a benign thyroid nodule (not recorded which). Some clones in this sample may be carry-over from other donors' samples. V usage is TRBV2 and J usage is TRBJ2-7; D possibly corresponds to TRBD2 (5 bases). The CDR3 nucleotides are TGTGCCAGCGAAGGGAGCCAGGACGAGCAGTACTTC. It specifies CASEGSQDEQYF.